This TCR beta chain is from a study of cytomegalovirus exposure and HLA in healthy donors. V dropped 3 bases and J dropped 6 bases, with 17 bases sitting between them. Germline CDR1 GTSNPN, CDR2 SVGIG (reference sequence). The CDR3 loop spans 15 amino acids. The PCR used 60 Vbeta and 13 Jbeta primers. Libraries were prepared by immunoSEQ multiplex PCR; TCRdb keeps only in-frame clonotypes and omits some of them. Of some 180,000 clones in the sample, around 75% are singletons; the top ten hold about 2.5%. The source material was PBMCs. This clonotype was obtained from a male donor in good health and CMV-seronegative. The chain links TRBV30 to TRBJ2-2; D is possibly TRBD2 (5 bases). CDR3 amino acids: CAWSSLQRRPGELFF. The CDR3 DNA reads TGTGCCTGGAGCTCTCTTCAGCGGCGGCCCGGGGAGCTGTTTTTT.